The clone carrying this T cell receptor beta chain has more than one count but fewer than ten. Its matching antigen is unknown. Preparing the TCRbeta library involved the use of unique molecular identifiers. TCRdb recomputed calls from the PCR reads with MiXCR, one row per CDR3 protein. The table records 250,000 to 400,000 distinct CDR3 sequences, 23% of them present only once. This sample stems from a study of T-cell reconstitution after alpha-beta-depleted transplantation in children. Findings and limits, study-wide: T-cell numbers and diversity one year post-transplant derived largely from freshly generated T cells. Reportedly, roughly two months post-transplant, alpha-beta T cells arose from several hundred expanded graft clones.

J was trimmed by 4 bases and V by 3 bases; bases with no gene match: 8. The germline V gene has CDR1 SGDLS and CDR2 YYNGEE. The CDR3 is 15 residues long. This sample comprised PBMCs, mostly from graft donor cells, obtained 180 days after TCRalphabeta/CD19-depleted stem cell transplant. The V and J genes are TRBV9 and TRBJ2-7; 9 bases fit TRBD1. This TCR was sampled from a male patient between 10 and 17 years old who had a stem cell transplant for acute lymphoblastic leukemia, so the T cells may come from the graft donor. CDR3 coding DNA: TGTGCCAGCAGCGGTCACAGGGGGCATGGTTACGAGCAGTACTTC. Translating it yields CASSGHRGHGYEQYF. Full variable domain (outside the CDR3, taken from reference TRBV9 and TRBJ2-7): DSGVTQTPKHLITATGQRVTLRCSPRSGDLSVYWYQQSLDQGLQFLIQYYNGEERAKGNILERFSAQQFPDLHSELNLSSLELGDSALYFCASSGHRGHGYEQYFGPGTRLTVT.